This T cell receptor (beta chain) was identified during a study of blood T cell repertoires in COVID-19. The age range of participants was 18 to 89 years, with residence in about 25 US areas. Two negative PCRs, clearance, or symptom resolution had been documented for recovered Cohort 3 donors. Assay: immunoSEQ multiplex PCR; the TCRdb copy retains only in-frame clones and omits some. The data show 310,000 or so clones, approximately 84% seen once. This clonotype was sampled from a woman aged 18-29 years who had recovered from COVID-19. The sample comprised PBMCs or T cells enriched from blood (not recorded which).

The CDR3 here is CASSLWSGNQPQHF. The CDR3 DNA sequence: TGTGCCAGCAGTTTATGGTCGGGCAATCAGCCCCAGCATTTT. The chain joins TRBV27 to TRBJ1-5; D call uncertain. Trimming removed 1 base from V and 2 bases from J, with 6 bases in between. Germline V gives CDR1 MNHEY, CDR2 SMNVEV (reference sequence). The CDR3 contains 14 residues.